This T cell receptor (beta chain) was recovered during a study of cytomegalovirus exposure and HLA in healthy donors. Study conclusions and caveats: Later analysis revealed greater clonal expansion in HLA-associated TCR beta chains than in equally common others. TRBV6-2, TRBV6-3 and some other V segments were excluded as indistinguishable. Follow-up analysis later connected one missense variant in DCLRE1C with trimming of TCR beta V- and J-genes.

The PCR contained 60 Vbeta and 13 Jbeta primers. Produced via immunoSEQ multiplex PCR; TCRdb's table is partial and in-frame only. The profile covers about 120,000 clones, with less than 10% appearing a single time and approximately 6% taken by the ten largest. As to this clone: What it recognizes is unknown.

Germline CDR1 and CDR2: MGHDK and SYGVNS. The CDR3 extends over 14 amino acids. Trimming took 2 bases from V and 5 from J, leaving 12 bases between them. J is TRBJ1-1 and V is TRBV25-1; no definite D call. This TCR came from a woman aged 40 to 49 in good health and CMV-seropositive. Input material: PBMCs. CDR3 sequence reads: CASSERDWSTEAFF. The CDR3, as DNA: TGTGCCAGCAGTGAACGAGATTGGAGTACTGAAGCTTTCTTT.